A single sample is the source of the 14 T cell receptor beta chains below, sequenced in a study of human T cells and chemical hapten exposure. In TCRdb, the RACE reads were re-called with MiXCR into one record per CDR3 protein. The sample has some 59,000 distinct CDR3 sequences; about 10% are singletons. Time point: pre-sensitization, week 0. Treatment defined: therapeutic diphenylcyclopropenone sensitization with weekly scalp DPC. The sequencing used whole blood, collected in connection with sensitization to the hapten diphenylcyclopropenone (DPC). All receptors derive from a woman between 35 and 50 years old with alopecia areata. Some clones in this sample may be carry-over from other donors' samples.

This clonotype was found a few times. One end of the junction fails to match germline, which may point to a read error. In DNA, the CDR3 is TGTGCCAGCAGTTTGAGGGGACCCACCTGGGAGCTGTTTTTT. This sequence encodes CASSLRGPTWELFF. The chain carries TRBV28 and TRBJ2-2, with D tentatively TRBD1 or TRBD2 (5 bases each). This CDR3 comprises 14 residues. Germline V CDR1 and CDR2: MDHEN, SYDVKM.

This clonotype was seen many times. This chain links TRBV11-2 with TRBJ2-6; the D gene is possibly TRBD1 (5 bases). Germline-derived CDR1 and CDR2 are SGHAT and FQNNGV. The CDR3 length is 14 residues. The V end was cut by 8 bases, the J end by 2 bases, with 10 bases between. The CDR3 region is CASQQGTGANVLTF. Here the CDR3 DNA reads TGTGCCAGCCAGCAGGGCACTGGGGCCAACGTCCTGACTTTC.

This clonotype appeared a few times. This chain connects TRBV3-1 to TRBJ2-1, with unresolved D. V lost 3 bases and J 10 bases, leaving 7 bases between the germline ends. Germline-derived CDR1 and CDR2 are LGHDT and YNNKEL (reference sequence). This CDR3 has 11 residues. The CDR3 here is CASSQVQEQFF. The CDR3 DNA reads TGTGCCAGCAGCCAGGTTCAAGAGCAGTTCTTC.

This clonotype appeared a few times. V is TRBV11-2 and J is TRBJ2-2; weak D call: TRBD2 (6 bases). Germline V gene data show CDR1 as SGHAT and CDR2 as FQNNGV. The CDR3 is 15 amino acids. Trimming shortened V by 5 bases and J by 6 bases, and 16 bases separated the two germline ends. This chain's CDR3 is CASSAEPWGAGELFF. The CDR3 DNA sequence: TGTGCCAGCAGCGCAGAGCCTTGGGGGGCCGGGGAGCTGTTTTTT.

This clonotype has only a few counts. The gene calls are TRBV29-1 and TRBJ2-1; 9 bases map to TRBD2. CDR3 size: 14 residues. Germline V lookup: CDR1 SQVTM, CDR2 ANQGSEA. The V segment lost 6 bases and the J segment 3 bases; nucleotides outside the gene matches: 6. This CDR3 reads CSVPLAGFYNEQFF. Here the CDR3 DNA reads TGCAGCGTGCCCCTAGCGGGGTTCTACAATGAGCAGTTCTTC.

This clonotype was observed at least ten times. The chain recombines TRBV29-1 with TRBJ2-7; 7 bases align to TRBD2. The CDR3 is made up of 15 amino acids. Germline CDR1 reads SQVTM; CDR2 reads ANQGSEA. V trimming: 4 bases; J trimming: 5 bases; junction bases outside the gene matches: 14. The CDR3: CSVVPPGRERDEQYF. Here the CDR3 DNA reads TGCAGCGTTGTCCCTCCTGGGCGGGAGCGAGACGAGCAGTACTTC.

V and J are TRBV4-3 and TRBJ1-3; 7 bases line up with TRBD1. The V and J ends lost 1 base and 3 bases, in that order; junction bases with no gene match: 6. The CDR3 length is 16 residues. Germline CDR1 and CDR2: LGHNA and YSLEER. This CDR3 is CASSQVRQGGGNTIYF. The CDR3 coding sequence is TGCGCCAGCAGCCAAGTTAGACAGGGAGGTGGAAACACCATATATTTT.

This clonotype has only a few counts. The V gene is TRBV29-1, the J gene TRBJ2-6; D remains ambiguous. Germline CDR1 reads SQVTM; CDR2 reads ANQGSEA. This CDR3 contains 14 residues. V was trimmed by 1 base and J by 1 base, leaving 5 bases between them. The chain's CDR3 is CSVEVGSGANVLTF. CDR3 sequence (DNA): TGCAGCGTTGAAGTGGGATCTGGGGCCAACGTCCTGACTTTC.

The CDR3 DNA reads as TGTGCCAGCAGTTTAACGTCAGATAGTGGCTACACCTTC. Protein: CASSLTSDSGYTF. The chain is built from TRBV12-3 or TRBV12-4 and TRBJ1-2; D uncertain. The CDR3 runs 13 residues. V lost 2 bases and J 7 bases, leaving 11 bases between the germline ends.

This chain joins TRBV18 and TRBJ2-2; D is possibly TRBD2 (6 bases). The CDR3 totals 15 residues. Germline values: CDR1 KGHSH, CDR2 LQKENI. Trimming took off 3 bases at V and 4 bases at J, with 12 bases between the two ends. The CDR3 sequence: CASSPRAAGTGELFF. The CDR3 DNA is TGTGCCAGCTCACCGCGGGCAGCGGGCACCGGGGAGCTGTTTTTT.

The genes are TRBV20-1 and TRBJ1-2; D possibly corresponds to TRBD1 (5 bases). V dropped 6 bases and J dropped 8 bases, with 16 bases sitting between them. Germline CDR1 DFQATT, CDR2 SNEGSKA (reference sequence). This CDR3 contains 12 residues. This CDR3 is CSALQGVWGYTF. CDR3 nucleotides: TGCAGTGCACTGCAGGGAGTGTGGGGCTACACCTTC.

This chain joins TRBV19 and TRBJ2-5; 8 bases map to TRBD1. CDR1 and CDR2 (germline): LNHDA, SQIVND (reference sequence). This CDR3 contains 15 residues. Losses at the gene ends were 9 bases for V and 4 bases for J; bases not matched to a gene: 13. CDR3 sequence: CASRKDRDGGETQYF. CDR3 in DNA: TGTGCCAGCAGAAAGGACAGGGATGGTGGAGAGACCCAGTACTTC.

The V call is TRBV7-6, the J call TRBJ2-7, with D perhaps matching TRBD1 (6 bases). Looked up from germline, CDR1 is SGHVS and CDR2 is FNYEAQ. This CDR3 spans 14 amino acids. Trimming took 4 bases from V and 2 from J, leaving 12 bases between them. The CDR3 sequence: CASSYSTGPYEQYF. CDR3 bases: TGTGCCAGCAGCTATTCGACAGGCCCCTACGAGCAGTACTTC.

Only a few counts were recorded for this clonotype. The gene calls are TRBV20-1 and TRBJ2-1; 9 nucleotides match TRBD2. This CDR3 has 12 amino acids. Germline-derived CDR1 and CDR2 are DFQATT and SNEGSKA (reference sequence). CDR3: CRTAGGPDEQFF. CDR3 DNA: TGCAGGACCGCGGGAGGGCCGGATGAGCAGTTCTTC.